This TCR beta chain was documented in a study of T cells in localized non-small cell lung cancer. The protocol was immunoSEQ multiplex PCR, while the TCRdb copy is restricted to in-frame clones and leaves out a portion. This sample yields some 64,000 clones, of which almost 90% are seen a single time; approximately 2% belongs to the top ten. The CDR3 covers 16 residues. The J segment lost 7 bases and the V segment lost 4 bases, leaving 8 bases of the junction unmatched. Germline CDR1 and CDR2: LGHNA and YNFKEQ. This rearrangement joins TRBV4-2 to TRBJ2-1, with TRBD2 identical over 12 bases. The sequencing here drew on peripheral blood, taken before any cancer treatment. This clonotype was sampled from a woman aged 35-75 years with stage I lung adenocarcinoma. The CDR3 sequence: CASSPTGTSGWNEQFF. CDR3 nucleotides: TGTGCCAGCAGCCCCACCGGGACTAGCGGGTGGAATGAGCAGTTCTTC.